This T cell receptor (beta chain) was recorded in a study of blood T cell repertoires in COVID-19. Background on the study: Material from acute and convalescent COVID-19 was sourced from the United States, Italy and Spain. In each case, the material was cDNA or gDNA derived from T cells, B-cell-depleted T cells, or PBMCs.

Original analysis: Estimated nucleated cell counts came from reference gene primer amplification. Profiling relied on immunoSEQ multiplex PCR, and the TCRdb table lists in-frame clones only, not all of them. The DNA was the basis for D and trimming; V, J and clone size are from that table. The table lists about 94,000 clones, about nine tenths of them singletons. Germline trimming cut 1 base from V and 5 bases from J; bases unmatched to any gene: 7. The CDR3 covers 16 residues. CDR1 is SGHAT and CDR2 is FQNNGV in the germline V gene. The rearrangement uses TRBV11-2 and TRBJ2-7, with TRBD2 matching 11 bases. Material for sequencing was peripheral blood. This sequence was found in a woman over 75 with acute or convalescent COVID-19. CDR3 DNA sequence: TGTGCCAGCAGCTTAGGGTCTAGCGGGAGGATCGACGAGCAGTACTTC. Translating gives CASSLGSSGRIDEQYF.